This record looks at one T cell receptor beta chain sequence and its context. Its specificity is unknown. V lost 6 bases and J 6 bases, leaving 11 bases between the germline ends. This CDR3 is 12 amino acids long. Per the germline V gene, CDR1 is SNHLY and CDR2 is FYNNEI. This record comes from a study of cytomegalovirus exposure and HLA in healthy donors. Looking at the study overall: Among several hundred genotyped donors, roughly 81% fell in the Caucasian-associated ancestry cluster. Regarding the study as a whole: A later analysis found that most CMV-associated TCR beta chains appeared HLA-restricted.

Researchers ran the PCR with 60 Vbeta and 13 Jbeta primers. The assay was immunoSEQ multiplex PCR, and TCRdb's table has in-frame clones only and misses some. This repertoire includes tens of thousands of clones. This clonotype was sampled from a man aged 50 to 59 in good health and CMV-seropositive. The chain carries TRBV2 and TRBJ1-2; a possible D gene is TRBD1 (6 bases). Sequencing input: PBMCs. CDR3 in DNA: TGTGCCAGCAGGACCCACAGGGATGGCTACACCTTC. As protein: CASRTHRDGYTF.